One and the same sample provided the 21 T cell receptor beta chains below, sequenced in a study of blood T cell repertoires in COVID-19. The protocol was immunoSEQ multiplex PCR, while the TCRdb copy is restricted to in-frame clones and leaves out a portion. Here the sample spans approximately 100,000 clones, more than 80% being singletons. The sequenced sample was peripheral blood. All receptors come from a human donor in a cohort sampled during active COVID-19.

The rearrangement uses TRBV27 and TRBJ2-2; D is unresolved. V was cut by 7 bases and J by 3 bases, with 12 bases left in between. Per germline, CDR1 MNHEY and CDR2 SMNVEV (reference sequence). This CDR3 has 14 amino acids. The CDR3 is CASKLTRYTGELFF. The CDR3 coding sequence is TGTGCCAGCAAGCTAACGCGGTACACCGGGGAGCTGTTTTTT.

CDR3 bases: TGTGCCAGTAGTATTGGGTCAGGGATCAGCGATGAGCAGTTCTTC. This translates into CASSIGSGISDEQFF. The chain links TRBV19 to TRBJ2-1; possibly TRBD1 for D (5 bases). The CDR3 is 15 amino acids. Germline CDR1 reads LNHDA; CDR2 reads SQIVND (reference sequence). V was shortened by 3 bases and J by 8 bases, with 17 bases between the two germline ends. The entire variable domain, with the rest obtained from reference TRBV19 and TRBJ2-1, is as follows: DGGITQSPKYLFRKEGQNVTLSCEQNLNHDAMYWYRQDPGQGLRLIYYSQIVNDFQKGDIAEGYSVSREKKESFPLTVTSAQKNPTAFYLCASSIGSGISDEQFFGPGTRLTVL.

CDR3 in DNA: TGTGCCACCAGTGGTAGAGCAACAGTAGCGAACACCGGGGAGCTGTTTTTT. Translating it yields CATSGRATVANTGELFF. V gene TRBV24-1 combines with J gene TRBJ2-2, with unresolved D. Germline CDR1 KGHDR, CDR2 SFDVKD. CDR3 length: 17 amino acids. The germline V and J ends were trimmed by 5 bases and 0 bases, with 15 bases remaining between them.

This clone was recorded only once. This rearrangement joins TRBV9 to TRBJ2-7; D unresolved. CDR1 and CDR2 from the germline V gene are SGDLS and YYNGEE. The CDR3 is made up of 13 amino acids. Trimming removed 3 bases from V and 6 bases from J, with 13 bases in between. The CDR3 DNA reads as TGTGCCAGCAGCGCTGGTTTACTCCGCGAGCAGTACTTC. Encoded protein: CASSAGLLREQYF.

The J gene is TRBJ1-2, the V gene TRBV6-1; no firm D call. V was clipped by 3 bases and J by 4 bases, with 6 bases between them. Per the germline V gene, CDR1 is MNHNS and CDR2 is SASEGT. The CDR3 consists of 12 residues. The CDR3 region is CASSEAVYGYTF. The CDR3 nucleotides read TGTGCCAGCAGTGAGGCCGTCTATGGCTACACCTTC.

V is TRBV29-1 and J is TRBJ1-3; D may be TRBD1 (6 bases). This CDR3 comprises 14 residues. The V end lost 5 bases, the J end lost 1 base, and 12 bases lay between the germline ends. CDR1 and CDR2 from the germline V gene are SQVTM and ANQGSEA. The CDR3 reads CSVRQDWSGNTIYF. As DNA, the CDR3 is TGCAGCGTTAGACAGGATTGGTCTGGAAACACCATATATTTT.

The CDR3 DNA follows: TGTGCCAGCAGCTTTCTCGGACTAGCGGGGGGGCTTGCCTACGAGCAGTACTTC. It specifies CASSFLGLAGGLAYEQYF. The chain links TRBV7-2 to TRBJ2-7, with 15 bases fitting TRBD2. The CDR3 length is 18 residues. The junction had 8 bases not matched to a gene; V was cut back by 3 bases and J by 2 bases. Germline V CDR1 and CDR2: SGHTA, FQGNSA.

The rearrangement links TRBV14 to TRBJ2-1; D might be TRBD2 (5 bases). The CDR3 contains 15 residues. CDR1 SGHDN and CDR2 FVKESK come from the germline V gene. V lost 1 base and J lost 12, with 19 bases in between. The CDR3 coding sequence is TGTGCCAGCAGCCAAGGGTCCACAAGAGGTGGAGGGCAGTTCTTC. Amino acids: CASSQGSTRGGGQFF.

This chain connects TRBV18 to TRBJ2-4, with D possibly being TRBD1 (6 bases). CDR1 KGHSH and CDR2 LQKENI come from the germline V gene. V lost 8 bases and J lost 0, with 11 bases in between. This CDR3 has 14 amino acids. The DNA of the CDR3 is TGTGCCAGCAAAGTGGGGGCAGCCAAAAACATTCAGTACTTC. Its protein is CASKVGAAKNIQYF.

This sequence joins TRBV18 and TRBJ1-1; the D gene is possibly TRBD1 (6 bases). Germline V gene data show CDR1 as KGHSH and CDR2 as LQKENI. This CDR3 region has 12 residues. Deletions cut 3 bases from V and 6 bases from J, with 8 bases between. CDR3 loop: CASSPDSPEAFF. CDR3 sequence (DNA): TGTGCCAGCTCACCGGACAGTCCTGAAGCTTTCTTT. The full variable domain, in which reference TRBV18 and TRBJ1-1 provide the parts outside the CDR3, is NAGVMQNPRHLVRRRGQEARLRCSPMKGHSHVYWYRQLPEEGLKFMVYLQKENIIDESGMPKERFSAEFPKEGPSILRIQQVVRGDSAAYFCASSPDSPEAFFGQGTRLTVV.

This clone was seen more than once but under ten times. One junction end disagrees with the germline gene, perhaps due to a read error. This chain uses TRBV11-2 with TRBJ2-3; perhaps TRBD2 as D (7 bases). CDR1 is SGHAT and CDR2 is FQNNGV in the germline V gene. This CDR3 is 14 amino acids long. DNA for the CDR3: TGTGCCAGCAGCCTAGACGGGGGGCCCGATACGCAGTATTTT. Translation gives CASSLDGGPDTQYF.

Notes on this clone: The same CDR3 is also encoded by other DNA sequences in this sample. CDR3 region: CASSPDRNYGYTF. The CDR3 DNA reads as TGTGCCAGCAGCCCGGACAGAAACTATGGCTACACCTTC. The gene calls are TRBV7-2 and TRBJ1-2; maybe TRBD1 (6 bases). Between the trimmed V and J ends, which lost 5 bases and 2 bases, there was a span of 9 bases. The germline V gene has CDR1 SGHTA and CDR2 FQGNSA. The CDR3 spans 13 residues. Looking up the rest from reference TRBV7-2 and TRBJ1-2 gives the full variable domain: GAGVSQSPSNKVTEKGKDVELRCDPISGHTALYWYRQSLGQGLEFLIYFQGNSAPDKSGLPSDRFSAERTGGSVSTLTIQRTQQEDSAVYLCASSPDRNYGYTFGSGTRLTVV.

This sequence joins TRBV12-3 or TRBV12-4 and TRBJ2-1; no clear D gene. The length of the CDR3 is 11 residues. V was clipped by 6 bases and J by 7 bases, with 7 bases between them. CDR3 region: CASRRGNEQFF. The CDR3 DNA follows: TGTGCCAGCAGAAGAGGTAATGAGCAGTTCTTC.

This clone was seen just once. The chain links TRBV19 to TRBJ1-5; D is uncertain. This CDR3 region has 13 residues. Trimming took 3 bases from V and 6 from J, leaving 9 bases between them. Per germline, CDR1 LNHDA and CDR2 SQIVND (reference sequence). The CDR3 bases are TGTGCCAGTAGTATCCTAGACGGTCAGCCCCAGCATTTT. This codes for CASSILDGQPQHF.

The genes are TRBV5-8 and TRBJ1-5; TRBD1 matches at 8 bases. The CDR3 has 18 amino acids. The junction had 14 bases not matched to a gene; V was cut back by 3 bases and J by 3 bases. Germline lookup yields CDR1 SGHTS and CDR2 YDEGEE. For the CDR3, the DNA is TGTGCCAGCAGCTCAGGACGGCCAGGGGGCACGTACAATCAGCCCCAGCATTTT. Residues: CASSSGRPGGTYNQPQHF.

The chain joins TRBV10-3 to TRBJ2-1; TRBD2 aligns across 9 bases. CDR1 is ENHRY and CDR2 is SYGVKD in the germline V gene. CDR3 length: 15 residues. Trimming took 8 bases from V and 8 from J; bases not matched to a gene: 13. CDR3 in amino acids: CAIAAASGASDEQFF. The CDR3 DNA sequence: TGTGCCATCGCAGCGGCTAGCGGGGCCTCAGATGAGCAGTTCTTC.

The chain links TRBV7-2 to TRBJ1-2; the match to TRBD1 covers 10 bases. This CDR3 region has 13 residues. The V gene's germline CDR1 is SGHTA and CDR2 FQGNSA. V lost 6 bases and J lost 3; bases outside the gene matches: 1. The CDR3 region has the DNA TGTGCCAGCAGGACAGGGGGCGACTATGGCTACACCTTC. Its protein is CASRTGGDYGYTF.

Only one count was recorded for this clone. The junction does not match germline at one end; this may be a read error. The J gene is TRBJ2-1, the V gene TRBV7-2; 12 nucleotides align to TRBD2. The CDR3 is made up of 16 amino acids. The germline CDR1 and CDR2 sequences are SGHTA and FQGNSA. The CDR3 region has the DNA TGTGCCAGCAGCCCAGGGAAGATGGCTAGCGGGAGGGCCGCGCTCTTC. The encoded protein is CASSPGKMASGRAALF.

The gene calls are TRBV5-1 and TRBJ2-2; D is perhaps TRBD1 (5 bases). This CDR3 region has 14 residues. V lost 7 bases and J lost 2, with 12 bases in between. Per the germline V gene, CDR1 is SGHRS and CDR2 is YFSETQ. CDR3 bases: TGCGCCAGCGGTCTTGACAGAAACACCGGGGAGCTGTTTTTT. Translated: CASGLDRNTGELFF.

The chain uses TRBV4-3 and TRBJ2-1, with a tentative D call TRBD2 (5 bases). V was shortened by 0 bases and J by 4 bases, with 16 bases between the two germline ends. The CDR3 loop spans 17 amino acids. The germline V gene encodes CDR1 LGHNA and CDR2 YSLEER. This CDR3 is CASSQDSRGSGYNEQFF. CDR3 in DNA: TGCGCCAGCAGCCAAGATAGCCGGGGTTCAGGTTACAATGAGCAGTTCTTC.

The genes are TRBV6-6 and TRBJ1-4; the D is unclear. The ends were cut back, 1 base at V and 8 bases at J, with 8 bases in the middle. The V gene's germline CDR1 is MNHNY and CDR2 SVGAGI (reference sequence). The CDR3 covers 13 residues. The CDR3 DNA reads TGTGCCAGCAGTTACTTATCAGGAGAAAAACTGTTTTTT. Translating it yields CASSYLSGEKLFF.